This T cell receptor (beta chain) is drawn from a study of blood T cell repertoires in COVID-19. Study context: COVID-19 samples, acute and convalescent, were from the United States, Italy and Spain. The analysed material was cDNA or gDNA that came from T cells, B-cell-depleted T cells, or PBMCs.

V was cut by 0 bases and J by 3 bases, with 7 bases left in between. The length of the CDR3 is 14 residues. Germline values: CDR1 SGHRS, CDR2 YFSETQ. Per the study methods: Amplifying reference gene primers gave estimates of nucleated cell counts. The table came from immunoSEQ multiplex PCR; TCRdb's copy has only in-frame clones and leaves some out. That table gives V, J and clone size, and the DNA gave D and trimming. Counted here are approximately 44,000 clones, roughly nine tenths occurring once; the ten biggest clones make up 3.5% to 5.5%. What was sequenced was peripheral blood. The rearrangement joins TRBV5-1 to TRBJ1-5; a weak D match, TRBD1 (5 bases). The sequence was collected from a man aged 55 to 70 with acute or convalescent COVID-19. CDR3 sequence: CASSLGQPNQPQHF. The CDR3 nucleotides read TGCGCCAGCAGCTTGGGACAGCCCAATCAGCCCCAGCATTTT.